The source of this T cell receptor (beta chain) is a study of blood T cell repertoires in COVID-19. As for the study in general: Whether acute or convalescent, the COVID-19 samples came from the United States, Italy and Spain. The cDNA or gDNA used as material had been derived from T cells, B-cell-depleted T cells, or PBMCs.

Categorization into cohorts depended on clinical history that participants reported. Using immunoSEQ multiplex PCR, the repertoire was profiled, and TCRdb retains in-frame clones only, with some absent. This sample has approximately 250,000 clones, with 70% to 85% found just once. The sequence was collected from a man in his forties or fifties who had recovered from COVID-19. The sample was PBMCs or T cells enriched from blood (not recorded which).

This CDR3 reads CASSQALAGRSYNEQFF. For the CDR3, the DNA is TGCGCCAGCAGCCAAGCCCTAGCGGGAAGATCCTACAATGAGCAGTTCTTC. V gene TRBV4-1 combines with J gene TRBJ2-1; TRBD2 agrees at 9 bases. This CDR3 comprises 17 residues. Trimming removed 1 base from V and 1 base from J; junction bases left unmatched: 5. Germline V CDR1 and CDR2: MGHRA, YSYEKL.